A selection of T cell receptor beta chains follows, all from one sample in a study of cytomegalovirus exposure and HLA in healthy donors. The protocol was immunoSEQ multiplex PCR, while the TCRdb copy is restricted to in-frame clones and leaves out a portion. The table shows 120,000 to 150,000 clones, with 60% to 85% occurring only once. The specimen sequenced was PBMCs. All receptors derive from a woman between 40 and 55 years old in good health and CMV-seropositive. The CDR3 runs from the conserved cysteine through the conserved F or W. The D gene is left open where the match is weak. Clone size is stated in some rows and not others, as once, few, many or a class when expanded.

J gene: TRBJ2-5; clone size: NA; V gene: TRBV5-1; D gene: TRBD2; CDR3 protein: CASRATSGEETQYF; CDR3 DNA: TGCGCCAGCAGGGCGACTAGCGGGGAAGAGACCCAGTACTTC
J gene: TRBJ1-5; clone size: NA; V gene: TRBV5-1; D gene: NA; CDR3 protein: CASSLEGYSNQPQHF; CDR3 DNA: TGCGCCAGCAGCTTGGAGGGGTATAGCAATCAGCCCCAGCATTTT
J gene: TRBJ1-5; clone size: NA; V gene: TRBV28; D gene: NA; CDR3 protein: CASTSYINIRGQHF; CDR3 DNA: TGTGCCAGCACTTCTTACATCAATATCAGGGGCCAGCATTTT
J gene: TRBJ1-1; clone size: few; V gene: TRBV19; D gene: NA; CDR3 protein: CASSRLEGTEAFF; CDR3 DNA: TGTGCCAGTAGTCGCCTTGAGGGCACTGAAGCTTTCTTT
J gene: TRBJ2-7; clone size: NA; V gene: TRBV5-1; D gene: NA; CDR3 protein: CASSLQGYEQYF; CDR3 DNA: TGCGCCAGCAGCCTACAGGGCTACGAGCAGTACTTC
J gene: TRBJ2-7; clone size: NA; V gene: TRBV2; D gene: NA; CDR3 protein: CASSESWETYEQYF; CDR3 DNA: TGTGCCAGCAGTGAATCGTGGGAGACCTACGAGCAGTACTTC
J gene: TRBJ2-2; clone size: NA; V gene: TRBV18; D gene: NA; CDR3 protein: CASSPVTETATGELFF; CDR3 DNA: TGTGCCAGCTCACCAGTGACTGAAACGGCCACCGGGGAGCTGTTTTTT
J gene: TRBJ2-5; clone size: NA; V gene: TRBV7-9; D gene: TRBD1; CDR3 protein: CASSWDRGRETQYF; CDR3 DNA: TGTGCCAGCAGCTGGGACAGGGGGAGAGAGACCCAGTACTTC
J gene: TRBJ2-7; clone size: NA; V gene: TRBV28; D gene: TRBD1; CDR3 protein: CASSPIRQGAREQYF; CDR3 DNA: TGTGCCAGCAGTCCGATCCGACAGGGGGCGCGGGAGCAGTACTTC
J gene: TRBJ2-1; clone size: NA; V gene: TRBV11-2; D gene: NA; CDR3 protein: CASSSGPGTNYNEQFF; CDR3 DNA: TGTGCCAGCAGCTCCGGACCTGGGACAAACTACAATGAGCAGTTCTTC
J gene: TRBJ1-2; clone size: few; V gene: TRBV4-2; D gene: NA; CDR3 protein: CASSQEDRTNYGYTF; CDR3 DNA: TGTGCCAGCAGCCAAGAGGACAGAACTAACTATGGCTACACCTTC
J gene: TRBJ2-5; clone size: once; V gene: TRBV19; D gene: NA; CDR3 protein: CASSITSQETQYF; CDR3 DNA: TGTGCCAGTAGTATAACCAGCCAAGAGACCCAGTACTTC
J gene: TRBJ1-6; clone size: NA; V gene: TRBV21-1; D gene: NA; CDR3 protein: CASREGDRKSPLHF; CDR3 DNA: TGTGCCAGCAGAGAGGGGGACAGGAAATCACCCCTCCACTTT
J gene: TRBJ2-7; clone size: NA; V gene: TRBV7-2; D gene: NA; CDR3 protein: CASSLAPGFLYEQYF; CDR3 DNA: TGTGCCAGCAGCTTAGCGCCGGGATTCCTCTACGAGCAGTACTTC
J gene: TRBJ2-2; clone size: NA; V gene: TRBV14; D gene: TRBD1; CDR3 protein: CASSSGQGDDTGELFF; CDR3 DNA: TGTGCCAGCAGCAGCGGACAGGGAGACGACACCGGGGAGCTGTTTTTT
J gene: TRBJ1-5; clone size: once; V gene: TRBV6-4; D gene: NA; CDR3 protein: CASSDSNGGLSNQPQHF; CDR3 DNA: TGTGCCAGCAGTGACTCGAATGGGGGCTTAAGCAATCAGCCCCAGCATTTT
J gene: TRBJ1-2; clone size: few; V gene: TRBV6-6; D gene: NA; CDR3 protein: CASSYGRGYTF; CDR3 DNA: TGTGCCAGCAGTTACGGGCGCGGCTACACCTTC
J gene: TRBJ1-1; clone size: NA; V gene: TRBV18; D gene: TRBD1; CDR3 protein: CASSPPFQGAGNTEAFF; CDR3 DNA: TGTGCCAGCTCACCACCGTTCCAGGGGGCTGGAAACACTGAAGCTTTCTTT
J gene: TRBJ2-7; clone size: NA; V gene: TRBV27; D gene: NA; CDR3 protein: CASTRQTGSYEQYF; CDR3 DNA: TGTGCCAGCACCCGCCAGACAGGTTCCTACGAGCAGTACTTC
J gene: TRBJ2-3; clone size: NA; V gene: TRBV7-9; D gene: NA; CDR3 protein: CASSLSLGPTDTQYF; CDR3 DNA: TGTGCCAGCAGCTTAAGCTTGGGCCCGACAGATACGCAGTATTTT
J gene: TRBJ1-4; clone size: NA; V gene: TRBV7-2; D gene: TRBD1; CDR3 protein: CASSGGQGLWEKLFF; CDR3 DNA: TGTGCCAGCAGCGGGGGACAGGGGTTATGGGAAAAACTGTTTTTT
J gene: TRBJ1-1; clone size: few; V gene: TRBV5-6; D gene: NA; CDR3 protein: CASSLFNRENTEAFF; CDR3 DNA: TGTGCCAGCAGCTTGTTCAACAGAGAGAACACTGAAGCTTTCTTT
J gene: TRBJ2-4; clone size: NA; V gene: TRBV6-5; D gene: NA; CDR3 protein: CASSTGKSIQYF; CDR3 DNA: TGTGCCAGCAGTACAGGGAAGAGCATTCAGTACTTC